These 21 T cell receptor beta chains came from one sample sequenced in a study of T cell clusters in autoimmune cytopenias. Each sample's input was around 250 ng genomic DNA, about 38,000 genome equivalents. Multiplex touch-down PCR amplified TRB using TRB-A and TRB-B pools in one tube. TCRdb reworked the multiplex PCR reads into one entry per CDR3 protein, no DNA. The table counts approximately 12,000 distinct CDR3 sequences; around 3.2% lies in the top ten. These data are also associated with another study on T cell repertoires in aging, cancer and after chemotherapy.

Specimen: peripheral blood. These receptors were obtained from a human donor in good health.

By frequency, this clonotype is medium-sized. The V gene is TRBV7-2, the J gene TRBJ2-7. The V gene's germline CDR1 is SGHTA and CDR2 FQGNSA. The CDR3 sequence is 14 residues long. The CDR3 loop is CASTLGATPYEQYF.

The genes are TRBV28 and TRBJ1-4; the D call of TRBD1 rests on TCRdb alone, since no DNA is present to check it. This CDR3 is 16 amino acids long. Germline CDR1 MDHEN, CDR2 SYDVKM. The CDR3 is CASNRDRVLVLEKLFF. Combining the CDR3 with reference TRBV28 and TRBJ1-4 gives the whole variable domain DVKVTQSSRYLVKRTGEKVFLECVQDMDHENMFWYRQDPGLGLRLIYFSYDVKMKEKGDIPEGYSVSREKKERFSLILESASTNQTSMYLCASNRDRVLVLEKLFFGSGTQLSVL.

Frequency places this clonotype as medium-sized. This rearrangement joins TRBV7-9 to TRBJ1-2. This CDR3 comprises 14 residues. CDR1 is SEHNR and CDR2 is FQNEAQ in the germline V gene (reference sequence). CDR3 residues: CASSLADRSGGYTF.

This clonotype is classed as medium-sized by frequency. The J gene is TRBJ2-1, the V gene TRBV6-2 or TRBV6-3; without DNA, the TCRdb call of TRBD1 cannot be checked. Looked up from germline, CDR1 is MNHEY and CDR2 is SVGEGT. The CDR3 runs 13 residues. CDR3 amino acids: CASSRPGGHEQFF.

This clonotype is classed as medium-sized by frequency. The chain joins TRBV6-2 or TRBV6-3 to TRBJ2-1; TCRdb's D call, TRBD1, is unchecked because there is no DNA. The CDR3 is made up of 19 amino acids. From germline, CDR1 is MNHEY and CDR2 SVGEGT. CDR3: CASRPDRKWGTSSYNEQFF.

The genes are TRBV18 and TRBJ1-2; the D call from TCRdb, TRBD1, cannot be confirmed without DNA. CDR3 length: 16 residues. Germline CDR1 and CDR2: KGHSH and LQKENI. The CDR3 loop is CASSPRADRPNYGYTF. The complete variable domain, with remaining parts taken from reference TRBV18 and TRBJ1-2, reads NAGVMQNPRHLVRRRGQEARLRCSPMKGHSHVYWYRQLPEEGLKFMVYLQKENIIDESGMPKERFSAEFPKEGPSILRIQQVVRGDSAAYFCASSPRADRPNYGYTFGSGTRLTVV.

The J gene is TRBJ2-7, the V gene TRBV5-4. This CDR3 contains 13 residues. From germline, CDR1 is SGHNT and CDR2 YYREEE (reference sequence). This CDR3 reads CASSFGGLYEQYF.

The CDR3 protein is CASSMDRDFSNQPQHF. The rearrangement joins TRBV7-9 to TRBJ1-5; TCRdb designates TRBD1, a call that cannot be tested without DNA. CDR3 length equals 16 residues. Germline V CDR1 and CDR2: SEHNR, FQNEAQ (reference sequence). The variable domain in full, completed from reference TRBV7-9 and TRBJ1-5, reads DTGVSQNPRHKITKRGQNVTFRCDPISEHNRLYWYRQTLGQGPEFLTYFQNEAQLEKSRLLSDRFSAERPKGSFSTLEIQRTEQGDSAMYLCASSMDRDFSNQPQHFGDGTRLSIL.

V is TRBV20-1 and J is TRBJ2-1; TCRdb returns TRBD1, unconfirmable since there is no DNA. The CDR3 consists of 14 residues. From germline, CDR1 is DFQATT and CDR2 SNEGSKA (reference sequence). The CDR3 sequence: CSAPQAGSYNEQFF.

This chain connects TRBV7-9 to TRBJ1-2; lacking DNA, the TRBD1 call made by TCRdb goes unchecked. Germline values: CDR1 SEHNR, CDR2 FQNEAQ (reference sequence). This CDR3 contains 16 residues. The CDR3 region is CASSSGQGGEEYGYTF.

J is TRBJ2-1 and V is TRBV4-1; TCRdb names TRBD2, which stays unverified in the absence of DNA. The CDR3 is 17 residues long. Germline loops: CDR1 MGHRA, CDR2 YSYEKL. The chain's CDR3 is CASSPRILAGGTDEQFF.

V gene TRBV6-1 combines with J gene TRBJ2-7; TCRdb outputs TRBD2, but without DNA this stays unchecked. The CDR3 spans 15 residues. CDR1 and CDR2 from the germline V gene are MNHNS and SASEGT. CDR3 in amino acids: CASSLTKEGIDEQYF.

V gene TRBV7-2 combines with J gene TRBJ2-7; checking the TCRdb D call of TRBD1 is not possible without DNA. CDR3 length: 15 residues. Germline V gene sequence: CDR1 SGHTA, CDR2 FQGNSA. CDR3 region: CASSQRTDPTLEQYF.

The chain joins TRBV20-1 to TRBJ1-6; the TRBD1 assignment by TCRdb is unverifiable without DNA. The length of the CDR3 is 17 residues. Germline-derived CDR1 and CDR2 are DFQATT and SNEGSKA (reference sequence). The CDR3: CSATDRGRSSYNSPLHF.

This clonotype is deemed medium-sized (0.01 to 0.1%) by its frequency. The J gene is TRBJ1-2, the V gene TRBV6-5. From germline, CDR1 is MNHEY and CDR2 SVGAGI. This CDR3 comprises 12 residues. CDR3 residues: CASSKDLAGYTF.

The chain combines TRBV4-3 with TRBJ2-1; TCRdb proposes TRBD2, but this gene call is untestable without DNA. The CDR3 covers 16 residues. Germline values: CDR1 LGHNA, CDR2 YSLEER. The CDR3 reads CASSQDTSGGADEQFF.

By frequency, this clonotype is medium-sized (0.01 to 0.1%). The CDR3 here is CASSYSKTGSYGYTF. This chain links TRBV6-5 with TRBJ1-2; TCRdb's D call, TRBD1, is unchecked because there is no DNA. CDR1 and CDR2 (germline): MNHEY, SVGAGI. The CDR3 contains 15 residues.

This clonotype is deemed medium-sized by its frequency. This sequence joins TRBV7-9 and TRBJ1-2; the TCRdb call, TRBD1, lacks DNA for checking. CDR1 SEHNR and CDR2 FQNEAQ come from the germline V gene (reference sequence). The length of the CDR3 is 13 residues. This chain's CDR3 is CASSLGTGDGYTF.

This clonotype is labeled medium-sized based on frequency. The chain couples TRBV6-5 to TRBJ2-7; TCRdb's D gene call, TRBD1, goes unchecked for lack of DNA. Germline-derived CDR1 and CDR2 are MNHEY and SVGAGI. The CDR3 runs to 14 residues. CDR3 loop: CASGGPLGSGEQYF.

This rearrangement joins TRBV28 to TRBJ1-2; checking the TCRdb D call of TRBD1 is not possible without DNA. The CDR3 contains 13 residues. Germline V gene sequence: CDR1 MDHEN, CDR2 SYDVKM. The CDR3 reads CASSPQGNHGYTF.

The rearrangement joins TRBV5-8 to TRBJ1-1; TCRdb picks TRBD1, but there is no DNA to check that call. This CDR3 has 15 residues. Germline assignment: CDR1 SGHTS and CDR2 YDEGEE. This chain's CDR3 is CASSWVGVMNTEAFF.